These 29 T cell receptor beta chains were all obtained from the same sample, sequenced in a study of CXCR3-negative and CXCR3-positive naive CD8 T cells. UMI-tagged TRB cDNA libraries were built via 5' RACE. TCRdb reprocessed the 5' RACE reads and keeps a single row for each CDR3 protein, giving no DNA. The sample spans over 100,000 distinct CDR3 sequences; the ten largest clones claim approximately 0.46%. Sequences were obtained from naive CXCR3- CD8+ T cells from blood. Subset: CD45RO-CCR7+CD27+CD95- naive CD8+ T cells lacking CXCR3 (TNR3-). These receptors were obtained from a human donor in good health. Some clones in this sample may be carry-over from other donors' samples.

The J gene is TRBJ2-7, the V gene TRBV5-1; the TCRdb call, TRBD2, lacks DNA for checking. The CDR3 is made up of 14 amino acids. Per germline, CDR1 SGHRS and CDR2 YFSETQ. CDR3 residues: CASSELAGDTEQYF.

This chain uses TRBV5-1 with TRBJ1-6; without DNA, the TCRdb call of TRBD1 cannot be checked. Germline V gene lookup returns CDR1 SGHRS and CDR2 YFSETQ. There are 16 residues in the CDR3. The CDR3 spells CASSLFLGPGNSPLHF.

The J gene is TRBJ2-7, the V gene TRBV2; checking the TCRdb D call of TRBD2 is not possible without DNA. Germline V gene sequence: CDR1 SNHLY, CDR2 FYNNEI. The CDR3 runs 19 residues. The chain's CDR3 is CASSATGAVPARLAYEQYF.

The chain couples TRBV6-6 to TRBJ2-2; checking the TCRdb D call of TRBD1 is not possible without DNA. Germline V gene lookup returns CDR1 MNHNY and CDR2 SVGAGI (reference sequence). The CDR3 totals 17 residues. CDR3 protein: CASSQTDRFANTGELFF.

The gene calls are TRBV12-3 or TRBV12-4 and TRBJ2-7; without DNA, the TCRdb call of TRBD2 cannot be checked. The CDR3 runs 15 residues. Here the CDR3 reads CASRGQRGGSYEQYF.

The gene calls are TRBV12-3 or TRBV12-4 and TRBJ2-3; as DNA is missing, the TRBD1 call by TCRdb cannot be tested. This CDR3 contains 12 residues. The CDR3 is CASSPPADTQYF.

The chain joins TRBV7-3 to TRBJ2-1; the D gene TCRdb calls, TRBD1, cannot be checked with no DNA. CDR1 and CDR2 (germline): SGHTA, FQGTGA. The CDR3 runs to 15 residues. The CDR3 sequence: CASSPQEGRNNEQFF. The entire variable domain, with the rest obtained from reference TRBV7-3 and TRBJ2-1, is as follows: GAGVSQTPSNKVTEKGKYVELRCDPISGHTALYWYRQSLGQGPEFLIYFQGTGAADDSGLPNDRFFAVRPEGSVSTLKIQRTERGDSAVYLCASSPQEGRNNEQFFGPGTRLTVL.

This chain uses TRBV9 with TRBJ1-1. In germline, CDR1 is SGDLS, CDR2 YYNGEE. The CDR3 has 11 amino acids. CDR3: CASSGGDKAFF.

The V call is TRBV15, the J call TRBJ2-5. Per the germline V gene, CDR1 is LNHNV and CDR2 is YYDKDF (reference sequence). The CDR3 contains 15 residues. The CDR3: CATSSLRWGQETQYF. The whole variable domain, filled in from reference TRBV15 and TRBJ2-5, reads DAMVIQNPRYQVTQFGKPVTLSCSQTLNHNVMYWYQQKSSQAPKLLFHYYDKDFNNEADTPDNFQSRRPNTSFCFLDIRSPGLGDTAMYLCATSSLRWGQETQYFGPGTRLLVL.

The chain has TRBV7-9 and TRBJ2-1; TCRdb calls TRBD1, which cannot be checked without DNA. The CDR3 spans 15 residues. Germline V lookup: CDR1 SEHNR, CDR2 FQNEAQ (reference sequence). CDR3 amino acids: CASSGGTGKSSGLFF. Using reference TRBV7-9 and TRBJ2-1 for the parts outside the CDR3, the full variable domain is DTGVSQNPRHKITKRGQNVTFRCDPISEHNRLYWYRQTLGQGPEFLTYFQNEAQLEKSRLLSDRFSAERPKGSFSTLEIQRTEQGDSAMYLCASSGGTGKSSGLFFGPGTRLTVL.

The chain is built from TRBV4-3 and TRBJ1-2; there is no DNA to check the TCRdb D call of TRBD1. The CDR3 loop spans 14 amino acids. Germline V gene lookup returns CDR1 LGHNA and CDR2 YSLEER. The CDR3 reads CASSQDGGGNGYTF.

The chain links TRBV4-1 to TRBJ1-2. Germline CDR1 is MGHRA and CDR2 is YSYEKL. The CDR3 contains 15 residues. The CDR3 here is CASSQDRAAFYGYTF.

The rearrangement links TRBV12-3 or TRBV12-4 to TRBJ2-7; the D call from TCRdb, TRBD1, cannot be confirmed without DNA. The CDR3 spans 13 residues. The CDR3 spells CDSRGTGGYEQYF.

The chain's CDR3 is CASRVTSYNEQFF. The chain recombines TRBV2 with TRBJ2-1. CDR1 is SNHLY and CDR2 is FYNNEI in the germline V gene. The CDR3 is made up of 13 amino acids.

The V gene is TRBV6-1, the J gene TRBJ1-1. CDR1 and CDR2 (germline): MNHNS, SASEGT. The CDR3 spans 15 residues. CDR3 region: CASDGKRGGITEAFF.

The J gene is TRBJ1-2, the V gene TRBV21-1; the D call from TCRdb, TRBD1, cannot be confirmed without DNA. TRBV21-1 represents a pseudogene. The CDR3 has 19 residues. CDR3: CASSKCQTRRPPFNYGYTF.

This rearrangement joins TRBV6-5 to TRBJ2-1; TCRdb proposes TRBD2, but this gene call is untestable without DNA. Germline V gives CDR1 MNHEY, CDR2 SVGAGI. There are 14 residues in the CDR3. This CDR3 reads CASSPSQTYNEQFF.

The CDR3 is CASSLMSRLAGVNEQFF. This chain connects TRBV27 to TRBJ2-1; TCRdb reports TRBD2, a call that lacks DNA to check it against. Germline-derived CDR1 and CDR2 are MNHEY and SMNVEV (reference sequence). CDR3 length equals 17 residues.

The chain combines TRBV6-4 with TRBJ2-6; the D call of TRBD2 rests on TCRdb alone, since no DNA is present to check it. Germline V lookup: CDR1 MRHNA, CDR2 SNTAGT. CDR3 length: 17 amino acids. This CDR3 reads CASSEEGEGSGANVLTF.

The chain carries TRBV29-1 and TRBJ2-5; checking the TCRdb D call of TRBD1 is not possible without DNA. The length of the CDR3 is 12 residues. CDR1 and CDR2 (germline): SQVTM, ANQGSEA. CDR3 residues: CSAPVGQETQYF.

The chain couples TRBV11-2 to TRBJ2-7; TCRdb selects TRBD1, and the lack of DNA leaves this call unchecked. The CDR3 is 15 amino acids. The germline V gene has CDR1 SGHAT and CDR2 FQNNGV. The CDR3 spells CASSFHRGTTYEQYF.

The chain has TRBV5-4 and TRBJ2-3; no DNA is available, so the TRBD2 call from TCRdb remains unchecked. From germline, CDR1 is SGHNT and CDR2 YYREEE (reference sequence). The CDR3 length is 15 residues. The CDR3 here is CASRSAGGSTDTQYF.

The chain recombines TRBV28 with TRBJ2-7; the D call of TRBD1 rests on TCRdb alone, since no DNA is present to check it. Germline V CDR1 and CDR2: MDHEN, SYDVKM. The CDR3 extends over 14 amino acids. The CDR3 is CASRGQGNSYEQYF.

The chain carries TRBV5-1 and TRBJ2-6. This CDR3 has 17 amino acids. Looked up from germline, CDR1 is SGHRS and CDR2 is YFSETQ. The CDR3: CASSLVWSEAGANVLTF.

The chain carries TRBV7-9 and TRBJ2-7. This CDR3 spans 13 amino acids. CDR1 is SEHNR and CDR2 is FQNEAQ in the germline V gene (reference sequence). The CDR3 spells CASSLATAYEQYF.

V and J are TRBV5-1 and TRBJ1-6; lacking DNA, the TRBD1 call made by TCRdb goes unchecked. This CDR3 is 17 amino acids long. Germline-derived CDR1 and CDR2 are SGHRS and YFSETQ. CDR3: CASSLVPSGTEMPPLHF.

This rearrangement joins TRBV19 to TRBJ2-1; the D gene TCRdb calls, TRBD2, cannot be checked with no DNA. Germline values: CDR1 LNHDA, CDR2 SQIVND (reference sequence). There are 13 residues in the CDR3. The chain's CDR3 is CASNAALEDEQFF.

This chain links TRBV6-5 with TRBJ2-5; with no DNA, the TCRdb D assignment of TRBD1 cannot be verified. Germline-derived CDR1 and CDR2 are MNHEY and SVGAGI. The CDR3 sequence is 15 residues long. The CDR3 spells CASSYTGQFGETQYF.

The chain links TRBV4-3 to TRBJ2-7; TCRdb names TRBD2, which stays unverified in the absence of DNA. Germline CDR1 and CDR2: LGHNA and YSLEER. The CDR3 loop spans 16 amino acids. This CDR3 is CASSQVRGRERYEQYF.